This TCR beta chain was documented in a study of cytomegalovirus exposure and HLA in healthy donors. Remarks on this clone: Its specificity is not known.

Notes on the study in general: V- and J-gene trimming in TCR beta was tied to a missense DCLRE1C variant by an analysis performed later.

Germline V CDR1 and CDR2: MNHNS, SASEGT. This CDR3 spans 12 amino acids. J was trimmed by 2 bases and V by 9 bases; bases with no gene match: 3. PCR employed 60 Vbeta and 13 Jbeta primers. Sequencing was performed with immunoSEQ multiplex PCR; in TCRdb, only in-frame clones are kept and a portion is missing. The sample carries tens of thousands of clones, around 82% recorded once. The specimen sequenced was PBMCs. The chain employs TRBV6-1 and TRBJ1-2, with 7 nucleotides matching TRBD1. The origin of this receptor is a male donor in good health and CMV-seronegative. The CDR3 sequence is CASTGANYGYTF. The CDR3 DNA follows: TGTGCCAGTACAGGGGCAAACTATGGCTACACCTTC.